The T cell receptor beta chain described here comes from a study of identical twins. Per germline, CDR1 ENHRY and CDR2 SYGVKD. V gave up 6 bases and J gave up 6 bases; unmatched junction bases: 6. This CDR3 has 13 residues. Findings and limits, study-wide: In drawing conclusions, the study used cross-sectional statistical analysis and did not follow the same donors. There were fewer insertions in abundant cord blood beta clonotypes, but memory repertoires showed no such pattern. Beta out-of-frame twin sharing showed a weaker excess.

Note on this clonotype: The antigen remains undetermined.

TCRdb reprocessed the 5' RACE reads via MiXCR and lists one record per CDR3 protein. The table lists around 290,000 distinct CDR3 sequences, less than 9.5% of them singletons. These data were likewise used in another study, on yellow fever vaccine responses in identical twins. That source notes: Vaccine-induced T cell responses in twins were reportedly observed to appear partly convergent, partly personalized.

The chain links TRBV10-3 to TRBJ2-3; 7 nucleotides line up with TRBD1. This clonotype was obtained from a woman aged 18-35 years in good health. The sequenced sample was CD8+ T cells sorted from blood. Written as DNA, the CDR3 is TGTGCCATCAGCGAACTAGGGGGCGATACGCAGTATTTT. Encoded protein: CAISELGGDTQYF.